This passage covers 24 T cell receptor beta chains from one sample sequenced in a study of blood T cell repertoires in COVID-19. The repertoire was sequenced with immunoSEQ multiplex PCR; TCRdb's copy has only in-frame clones and lacks some. The profile covers roughly 280,000 clones, with approximately 89% appearing a single time and about 8.7% taken by the ten largest. The sequencing input was peripheral blood. The receptors were sampled from a man aged 40-55 years with active or convalescent COVID-19.

This clone was detected a few times. V and J are TRBV30 and TRBJ1-5; D is perhaps TRBD1 (5 bases). Between the trimmed V and J ends, which lost 3 bases and 3 bases, there was a span of 15 bases. Germline V gene data show CDR1 as GTSNPN and CDR2 as SVGIG (reference sequence). This CDR3 is built from 15 residues. The CDR3 here is CAWRPPTGVNQPQHF. In DNA, the CDR3 is TGTGCCTGGAGACCGCCAACAGGAGTCAATCAGCCCCAGCATTTT.

This chain links TRBV18 with TRBJ1-3; D call uncertain. The CDR3 is made up of 15 amino acids. V was shortened by 3 bases and J by 4 bases, with 13 bases between the two germline ends. Germline V gene sequence: CDR1 KGHSH, CDR2 LQKENI. The CDR3 coding sequence is TGTGCCAGCTCACCGCCGATGCAACAGGGAAACACCATATATTTT. It codes for CASSPPMQQGNTIYF. The full variable domain, in which reference TRBV18 and TRBJ1-3 provide the parts outside the CDR3, is NAGVMQNPRHLVRRRGQEARLRCSPMKGHSHVYWYRQLPEEGLKFMVYLQKENIIDESGMPKERFSAEFPKEGPSILRIQQVVRGDSAAYFCASSPPMQQGNTIYFGEGSWLTVV.

J is TRBJ2-1 and V is TRBV6-5; 12 bases are a match to TRBD2. The CDR3 is 15 residues long. Trimming at V came to 6 bases and at J to 7 bases, leaving 7 bases not matched to a gene. Germline values: CDR1 MNHEY, CDR2 SVGAGI. The CDR3 here is CASRSSGRARNEQFF. DNA of the CDR3: TGTGCCAGCAGATCTAGCGGGAGGGCCAGGAATGAGCAGTTCTTC.

This chain connects TRBV7-6 to TRBJ2-1; D is ambiguous. Germline CDR1 reads SGHVS; CDR2 reads FNYEAQ. The V end was cut by 5 bases, the J end by 4 bases, with 6 bases between. The CDR3 is 12 residues long. The CDR3 sequence: CASSEQYNEQFF. In DNA form, the CDR3 reads TGTGCCAGCAGCGAACAGTACAATGAGCAGTTCTTC.

This chain links TRBV4-2 with TRBJ2-1; D may be TRBD2 (6 bases). The CDR3 runs to 14 residues. Trimming pared 1 base from V and 7 bases from J, leaving 11 bases between. CDR1 is LGHNA and CDR2 is YNFKEQ in the germline V gene. The CDR3 sequence: CASSQAPGSNEQFF. The CDR3 DNA follows: TGTGCCAGCAGCCAAGCCCCCGGGAGTAATGAGCAGTTCTTC.

The V gene is TRBV6-6, the J gene TRBJ2-7; 10 nucleotides match TRBD1. Germline lookup yields CDR1 MNHNY and CDR2 SVGAGI (reference sequence). V was pared by 4 bases and J by 6 bases, with 6 bases of the junction left unmatched. The CDR3 is 14 amino acids. Here the CDR3 reads CASSFRDRGSEQYF. In DNA, the CDR3 is TGTGCCAGCAGTTTCCGGGACAGGGGATCCGAGCAGTACTTC.

The chain has TRBV2 and TRBJ2-1, with 9 bases matching TRBD2. The germline V gene encodes CDR1 SNHLY and CDR2 FYNNEI. This CDR3 has 14 amino acids. The V segment lost 4 bases and the J segment 9 bases; nucleotides outside the gene matches: 7. The CDR3 DNA reads as TGTGCCAGCAGTGTTTTGGCGGGGGGGCGTGAGCAGTTCTTC. It translates to CASSVLAGGREQFF.

This clone was recorded a few times. The rearrangement uses TRBV6-5 and TRBJ1-1; TRBD1 matches 7 bases. Trimming cost V 6 bases and J 4 bases; bases outside gene matches: 2. CDR3 length: 12 amino acids. CDR1 is MNHEY, CDR2 SVGAGI, per germline. The CDR3 spells CASSQGVTEAFF. The CDR3 DNA sequence: TGTGCCAGCAGCCAGGGGGTCACTGAAGCTTTCTTT.

This clone was observed once. The chain joins TRBV19 to TRBJ1-6; 10 nucleotides line up with TRBD1. The CDR3 spans 13 residues. J gave up 9 bases and V 7 bases, and 3 bases lay outside the gene matches. CDR1 is LNHDA, CDR2 SQIVND, per germline (reference sequence). The CDR3 is CASTGTGVSPLHF. CDR3 nucleotides: TGTGCCAGTACCGGGACAGGGGTTTCACCCCTCCACTTT.

V and J are TRBV24-1 and TRBJ2-3; D is undetermined. CDR1 and CDR2 from the germline V gene are KGHDR and SFDVKD. The CDR3 has 10 residues. The V and J ends lost 4 bases and 11 bases respectively, with 6 bases between them. The CDR3 DNA reads as TGTGCCACCAGTGACGCGAGGCAGTATTTT. It yields the protein CATSDARQYF.

This chain uses TRBV21-1 with TRBJ2-4; the D call in the table, TRBD1, was not verified against the DNA. TRBV21-1 is a known pseudogene. The CDR3 is 15 amino acids. CDR3 DNA: TGTGCCAGCAGCCCGCCCACAGGCACCAAAAACATTCAGTACTTC. This gives the protein CASSPPTGTKNIQYF.

The V call is TRBV5-8, the J call TRBJ2-3; TRBD2 is a possible D gene (6 bases). CDR1 is SGHTS, CDR2 YDEGEE, per germline. The CDR3 is 14 amino acids. Trimming took off 2 bases at V and 2 bases at J, with 9 bases between the two ends. The CDR3 coding sequence is TGTGCCAGCAGCTTAACTAGCACCACAGATACGCAGTATTTT. The encoded protein is CASSLTSTTDTQYF. The whole variable domain, filled in from reference TRBV5-8 and TRBJ2-3, reads EAGVTQSPTHLIKTRGQQATLRCSPISGHTSVYWYQQALGLGLQFLLWYDEGEERNRGNFPPRFSGRQFPNYSSELNVNALELEDSALYLCASSLTSTTDTQYFGPGTRLTVL.

The chain joins TRBV6-6 to TRBJ1-1, with TRBD1 as a possible D gene (5 bases). Germline V CDR1 and CDR2: MNHNY, SVGAGI (reference sequence). V lost 10 bases, J lost 4 bases, and 22 bases lay in between. There are 15 residues in the CDR3. The CDR3 coding sequence is TGTGCCACCCGGCACCCCTTGACAGACAGCACTGAAGCTTTCTTT. Translation: CATRHPLTDSTEAFF.

The J gene is TRBJ2-1, the V gene TRBV4-1; TRBD2 aligns across 11 bases. The trim removed 2 bases at V and 3 bases at J, leaving 3 bases unmatched. CDR3 size: 16 residues. Germline V gene data show CDR1 as MGHRA and CDR2 as YSYEKL. CDR3 coding DNA: TGCGCCAGCAGCCAACCGGGACTAGCGGACTACAATGAGCAGTTCTTC. This gives the protein CASSQPGLADYNEQFF.

The CDR3 nucleotides read TGCGCCAGCAGCTCGTCAGTCACAGTGTTCTCCACTGAAGCTTTCTTT. It yields the protein CASSSSVTVFSTEAFF. This chain links TRBV5-1 with TRBJ1-1; D call uncertain. CDR1 SGHRS and CDR2 YFSETQ come from the germline V gene. The CDR3 spans 16 residues. V was shortened by 3 bases and J by 4 bases, with 19 bases between the two germline ends.

This clone was counted only a few times. V gene TRBV5-1 combines with J gene TRBJ2-7; 7 bases agree with TRBD2. The CDR3 covers 14 residues. With V trimmed by 3 bases and J by 5 bases, 8 bases remained unmatched. From germline, CDR1 is SGHRS and CDR2 YFSETQ. CDR3 nucleotide sequence: TGCGCCAGCAGCTGGACCGGGACTACACACGAGCAGTACTTC. Translated, it gives CASSWTGTTHEQYF. Using reference TRBV5-1 and TRBJ2-7 for the parts outside the CDR3, the full variable domain is KAGVTQTPRYLIKTRGQQVTLSCSPISGHRSVSWYQQTPGQGLQFLFEYFSETQRNKGNFPGRFSGRQFSNSRSEMNVSTLELGDSALYLCASSWTGTTHEQYFGPGTRLTVT.

The chain recombines TRBV19 with TRBJ1-1; tentative D call: TRBD1 (6 bases). The germline V gene encodes CDR1 LNHDA and CDR2 SQIVND (reference sequence). The V end was cut by 9 bases, the J end by 0 bases, with 17 bases between. The CDR3 spans 15 residues. The CDR3 bases are TGTGCCAGCACAGTTCAGACAGGTTTGAACACTGAAGCTTTCTTT. This translates into CASTVQTGLNTEAFF. The full variable domain, its missing parts supplied by reference TRBV19 and TRBJ1-1, is DGGITQSPKYLFRKEGQNVTLSCEQNLNHDAMYWYRQDPGQGLRLIYYSQIVNDFQKGDIAEGYSVSREKKESFPLTVTSAQKNPTAFYLCASTVQTGLNTEAFFGQGTRLTVV.

This chain links TRBV2 with TRBJ2-1, with 9 positions matching TRBD2. The trim removed 1 base at V and 9 bases at J, leaving 4 bases unmatched. The V gene's germline CDR1 is SNHLY and CDR2 FYNNEI. The CDR3 is 14 amino acids. For the CDR3, the DNA is TGTGCCAGCAGTGAAGTCCTAGCGGGAACTGAGCAGTTCTTC. Amino acids: CASSEVLAGTEQFF.

The chain carries TRBV6-5 and TRBJ1-2; perhaps TRBD1 as D (6 bases). Trimming removed 7 bases at V and 3 bases at J, with 12 bases between. Per germline, CDR1 MNHEY and CDR2 SVGAGI. The CDR3 runs to 13 residues. The CDR3 DNA follows: TGTGCCAGCACGGGGACAAGAGACTATGGCTACACCTTC. Protein: CASTGTRDYGYTF.

V usage is TRBV18 and J usage is TRBJ2-7; maybe TRBD1 (6 bases). CDR3 size: 14 residues. Germline V gene sequence: CDR1 KGHSH, CDR2 LQKENI. V was clipped by 4 bases and J by 0 bases, with 10 bases between them. The CDR3 loop is CASSRDTHSYEQYF. The CDR3 nucleotides are TGTGCCAGCTCACGGGACACTCACTCCTACGAGCAGTACTTC.

This clone was seen a single time. The CDR3 DNA is TGTGCCACCAGTGATGGGACAGGGACTTTTCAGCCCCAGCATTTT. It encodes CATSDGTGTFQPQHF. The rearrangement joins TRBV24-1 to TRBJ1-5; TRBD1 matches at 9 bases. The length of the CDR3 is 15 residues. The trim removed 3 bases at V and 6 bases at J, leaving 5 bases unmatched. CDR1 KGHDR and CDR2 SFDVKD come from the germline V gene.

This rearrangement joins TRBV11-3 to TRBJ2-1; TRBD2 might be the D (7 bases). The CDR3 length is 14 residues. Germline CDR1 reads SGHNT; CDR2 reads YENEEA. V was clipped by 5 bases and J by 8 bases, with 16 bases between them. CDR3 sequence (DNA): TGTGCCAGCAGCACCGGCCTGGGGGGGCATGAGCAGTTCTTC. As protein: CASSTGLGGHEQFF.

The rearrangement uses TRBV19 and TRBJ2-1; tentatively, D is TRBD2 (6 bases). The CDR3 sequence is 17 residues long. In germline, CDR1 is LNHDA, CDR2 SQIVND (reference sequence). The ends were cut back, 0 bases at V and 2 bases at J, with 14 bases in the middle. As DNA, the CDR3 is TGTGCCAGTAGTATAGACCAGACTAGTAACGCCTACAATGAGCAGTTCTTC. Its translation is CASSIDQTSNAYNEQFF.

CDR3: CSVELGGRSAYEQYF. For the CDR3, the DNA is TGCAGCGTTGAATTGGGCGGGAGGAGCGCCTACGAGCAGTACTTC. The rearrangement links TRBV29-1 to TRBJ2-7; TRBD2 agrees at 8 bases. The V gene's germline CDR1 is SQVTM and CDR2 ANQGSEA. Unmatched junction bases numbered 8, after V lost 2 bases and J lost 2 bases. The CDR3 covers 15 residues.